This record concerns one T cell receptor beta chain sequence. These data originate in a study of cytomegalovirus exposure and HLA in healthy donors. Unmatched junction bases numbered 4, after V lost 5 bases and J lost 0 bases. The CDR3 has 14 amino acids. Germline values: CDR1 MNHEY, CDR2 SVGAGI. PCR amplification relied on 60 Vbeta primers (plus 13 Jbeta primers). This table comes from immunoSEQ multiplex PCR, and its TCRdb copy is limited to in-frame clones, with some not included. The sample includes hundreds of thousands of clones, more than 70% seen only once; the top ten take around 0.44%. The rearrangement joins TRBV6-5 to TRBJ2-7, with TRBD1 matching over 7 bases. The TCR sequence derives from a boy younger than 18 in good health and CMV-seronegative. The sequenced sample was PBMCs. Here the CDR3 DNA reads TGTGCCAGCAGTAACAGGGGTCTCTCCTACGAGCAGTACTTC. It specifies CASSNRGLSYEQYF.